The clone carrying this T cell receptor (beta chain) was picked up many times. The TCR beta library used iRepertoire HTBI primers with Arm-PCR amplification of CDR3. A single record per CDR3 protein comes from TCRdb applying MiXCR to the multiplex PCR reads. There are about 540,000 distinct CDR3 sequences in the sample; 13% occur only once, and 8% to 10% lies in the top ten. The sample is drawn from a study of regulatory T cells in long-lasting Graves disease. Overall study: Graves' patients (newly diagnosed) had been on antithyroid drugs under 3 months.

Germline V CDR1 and CDR2: MNHEY, SMNVEV (reference sequence). Germline trimming cut 6 bases from V and 2 bases from J; bases unmatched to any gene: 13. The CDR3 runs to 16 residues. As for time point: newly diagnosed GD, antithyroid drugs for less than 3 months. RNA from PBMCs was the source of the TCR library. These data were also reused for a study on T cells in Graves' hyperthyroidism and ophthalmopathy. From that study: Newly diagnosed patients aged 18 to 65 had hyperthyroidism of under 2 months' duration. TCR CDR3 regions were first amplified by RT-PCR with HTBI primers.

The clonotype was recovered from a man under 40 with Graves disease. The chain carries TRBV27 and TRBJ2-7, with 7 bases lining up with TRBD1. The sequences come from peripheral blood mononuclear cells (PBMCs), collected at new diagnosis, from a patient treated with antithyroid drugs. The CDR3 region has the DNA TGTGCCAGCAGCTCTACGGGGACAGCCTTAGCCTACGAGCAGTACTTC. Its protein is CASSSTGTALAYEQYF.